This entry features one T cell receptor (beta chain) sequence. Its target is unknown. The sample originates from a study of shared clonotypes between healthy human individuals. General study points: Clonotypes that were shared across a few donors made up approximately 5.1% of naive CD4 clonotypes. Generation of non-shared clonotypes was less probable than generation of clonotypes shared by all four donors.

TCRdb's copy holds only in-frame clones and misses some; the assay was immunoSEQ multiplex PCR. The table lists roughly 2 million clones, almost 96% of them singletons. Division of CD4+ cells produced a CD45RA+ naive subset and a CD45RA-negative memory subset. This receptor was taken from a man younger than 35 in good health. Sequencing input: naive CD4+ T cells sorted from blood. The subset here: CD45RA+ positively selected.

DNA of the CDR3: TGTGCCAGCTCAGAGCAGAGTAATGAAAAACTGTTTTTT. Protein sequence: CASSEQSNEKLFF. The J gene is TRBJ1-4, the V gene TRBV18; D is ambiguous. The length of the CDR3 is 13 residues. From germline, CDR1 is KGHSH and CDR2 LQKENI. V dropped 5 bases and J dropped 4 bases, with 8 bases sitting between them.